This T cell receptor beta chain comes out of a study of CD8+ T cells in alopecia areata. The overall study: The study gave treated patients oral tofacitinib at 5 to 10 mg twice daily.

Both CD4+ and CD8+ T cells were separated by sorting PBMCs. Reverse transcribed after extraction, RNA yielded cDNA as the sequencing template. The repertoire was sequenced with immunoSEQ multiplex PCR; TCRdb's copy has only in-frame clones and lacks some. This sample has about 180,000 clones, with roughly 70% found just once. Trimming shortened V by 6 bases and J by 8 bases, and 14 bases separated the two germline ends. The CDR3 length is 13 residues. Germline V CDR1 and CDR2: SEHNR, FQNEAQ (reference sequence). The sequenced sample was CD8+ T cells sorted from blood, obtained at week 0. This chain links TRBV7-9 with TRBJ2-1, with a possible D match to TRBD1 (5 bases). The receptor's source is a human donor with alopecia areata. CDR3 DNA: TGTGCCAGCAGTCAAACTGCAGGGTATGAGCAGTTCTTC. Its translation: CASSQTAGYEQFF.